The 31 T cell receptor beta chains below all came from one sample that was sequenced in a study of shared clonotypes between healthy human individuals. TCRdb's table, derived via immunoSEQ multiplex PCR, lists solely in-frame clones and lacks some. The profile shows fewer than 850,000 clones, 72% of them singletons. The sequenced sample was memory CD4+ T cells sorted from blood. Subset specified: CD45RA-negative fraction. All receptors come from a woman under 40 in good health.

V and J are TRBV11-3 and TRBJ2-3; D might be TRBD1 (5 bases). There are 13 residues in the CDR3. The germline V gene has CDR1 SGHNT and CDR2 YENEEA. With 5 bases removed from V and 4 bases from J, the gap between germline ends came to 10 bases. The CDR3 DNA reads TGTGCCAGCAGCCCATACAGGTCAGATACGCAGTATTTT. Protein sequence: CASSPYRSDTQYF.

The chain carries TRBV28 and TRBJ2-6; tentatively, D is TRBD1 (5 bases). CDR3 length equals 16 residues. The ends were cut back, 5 bases at V and 0 bases at J, with 11 bases in the middle. Germline CDR1 and CDR2: MDHEN and SYDVKM. In DNA form, the CDR3 reads TGTGCCAGCAGTAGGACACGGAGCTCTGGGGCCAACGTCCTGACTTTC. Protein product: CASSRTRSSGANVLTF.

This clone was seen at least ten times. The chain employs TRBV9 and TRBJ2-2; D might be TRBD2 (6 bases). The CDR3 has 13 residues. V lost 4 bases, J lost 5 bases, and 9 bases lay in between. Germline loops: CDR1 SGDLS, CDR2 YYNGEE. CDR3 loop: CASSLGGTGELFF. CDR3 nucleotide sequence: TGTGCCAGCAGCCTAGGAGGGACCGGGGAGCTGTTTTTT.

The chain employs TRBV5-4 and TRBJ2-3, with D tentatively TRBD2 (6 bases). V gave up 3 bases and J gave up 6 bases, with 14 bases separating them. CDR1 is SGHNT and CDR2 is YYREEE in the germline V gene (reference sequence). The CDR3 sequence is 14 residues long. CDR3 sequence: CASSSVAERDTQYF. The DNA for the CDR3 is TGTGCCAGCAGCTCCGTAGCGGAACGGGATACGCAGTATTTT.

The chain joins TRBV4-1 to TRBJ2-7, with 14 bases lining up with TRBD2. V was pared by 5 bases and J by 4 bases, with 13 bases of the junction left unmatched. Germline lookup yields CDR1 MGHRA and CDR2 YSYEKL. This CDR3 is 18 amino acids long. The CDR3 loop reads CASSTQTSGRAFLYEQYF. The CDR3 coding sequence is TGCGCCAGCAGCACCCAGACTAGCGGGAGGGCTTTCCTATACGAGCAGTACTTC.

This clone was counted a single time. The chain carries TRBV5-1 and TRBJ1-3; no definite D call. The CDR3 has 13 amino acids. The germline V gene has CDR1 SGHRS and CDR2 YFSETQ. Trimming took off 4 bases at V and 2 bases at J, with 7 bases between the two ends. The CDR3 sequence is CASSLTTGNTIYF. The CDR3 DNA is TGCGCCAGCAGCCTTACCACTGGAAACACCATATATTTT.

The J gene is TRBJ2-3, the V gene TRBV6-5; weak D call: TRBD2 (5 bases). The germline V gene has CDR1 MNHEY and CDR2 SVGAGI. The CDR3 loop spans 12 amino acids. V was cut by 4 bases and J by 14 bases, with 16 bases left in between. DNA for the CDR3: TGTGCCAGCAGTTCTTCCGGGATTCGATGGTATTTT. Translated, it gives CASSSSGIRWYF.

The chain joins TRBV6-6 to TRBJ1-4; the D is unclear. The germline V gene has CDR1 MNHNY and CDR2 SVGAGI (reference sequence). The CDR3 covers 14 residues. Trimming took 0 bases from V and 4 from J, leaving 6 bases between them. CDR3 sequence: CASSYSGRNEKLFF. The CDR3, as DNA: TGTGCCAGCAGTTACTCAGGACGTAATGAAAAACTGTTTTTT.

V gene TRBV19 combines with J gene TRBJ2-2, with D possibly TRBD2 on 5 matching bases. The CDR3 totals 15 residues. The germline gives CDR1 LNHDA, CDR2 SQIVND (reference sequence). The V and J ends lost 4 bases and 9 bases respectively, with 18 bases between them. The CDR3 is CASSTPIGVARELFF. As DNA, the CDR3 is TGTGCCAGTAGTACCCCGATCGGGGTAGCGAGGGAGCTGTTTTTT. The full variable domain, completed using reference TRBV19 and TRBJ2-2, is DGGITQSPKYLFRKEGQNVTLSCEQNLNHDAMYWYRQDPGQGLRLIYYSQIVNDFQKGDIAEGYSVSREKKESFPLTVTSAQKNPTAFYLCASSTPIGVARELFFGEGSRLTVL.

The rearrangement joins TRBV7-6 to TRBJ2-7; 7 nucleotides match TRBD2. V shed 3 bases and J 4 bases; nucleotides not matched to a gene: 18. This CDR3 is 18 amino acids long. Germline-derived CDR1 and CDR2 are SGHVS and FNYEAQ. This CDR3 is CASSFVRPAAGVIYEQYF. CDR3 bases: TGTGCCAGCAGCTTCGTTCGGCCAGCGGCGGGAGTAATTTACGAGCAGTACTTC.

V is TRBV5-1 and J is TRBJ2-2; D not certain. The CDR3 is 14 residues long. V was trimmed by 1 base and J by 6 bases, leaving 10 bases between them. Germline V gene lookup returns CDR1 SGHRS and CDR2 YFSETQ. The CDR3 sequence: CASSLPVEAGELFF. CDR3 nucleotide sequence: TGCGCCAGCAGCTTGCCTGTAGAGGCCGGGGAGCTGTTTTTT.

This sequence joins TRBV5-6 and TRBJ2-1, with D uncertain. CDR3 length: 13 residues. The V end lost 5 bases, the J end lost 7 bases, and 13 bases lay between the germline ends. The germline V gene has CDR1 SGHDT and CDR2 YYEEEE. This chain's CDR3 is CASRNRLINEQFF. DNA of the CDR3: TGTGCCAGCAGAAACCGATTGATTAATGAGCAGTTCTTC.

The rearrangement links TRBV5-6 to TRBJ2-7, with D tentatively TRBD2 (5 bases). Germline loops: CDR1 SGHDT, CDR2 YYEEEE. The CDR3 is 13 amino acids. Trimming stripped 6 bases from V and 2 bases from J, with 12 bases between. CDR3 sequence reads: CASTRPGTYEQYF. The CDR3 coding sequence is TGTGCCAGCACCAGACCCGGGACCTACGAGCAGTACTTC.

This clone came up a few times. The rearrangement joins TRBV28 to TRBJ2-3, with D possibly matching TRBD2 (5 bases). Germline V gives CDR1 MDHEN, CDR2 SYDVKM. The CDR3 totals 18 residues. Between the trimmed V and J ends, which lost 8 bases and 2 bases, there was a span of 26 bases. The CDR3 protein is CASGLSGIGGKDTDTQYF. In nucleotides, the CDR3 is TGTGCCAGCGGGTTATCCGGGATCGGCGGAAAAGACACAGATACGCAGTATTTT.

CDR3 region: CASSLMQGAINEQFF. The CDR3 coding sequence is TGTGCCAGCAGCCTAATGCAGGGAGCGATCAATGAGCAGTTCTTC. The chain couples TRBV7-6 to TRBJ2-1; either TRBD1 or TRBD2 may supply D (5 bases each). V lost 5 bases and J lost 6, with 17 bases in between. Germline assignment: CDR1 SGHVS and CDR2 FNYEAQ. CDR3 length: 15 residues.

In regard to this clone: A read error may be the cause here, since a much bigger clone is one base away. The same CDR3 also results from other DNA sequences found in this sample. The rearrangement joins TRBV6-6 to TRBJ2-5; 7 bases match TRBD2. V gave up 0 bases and J gave up 3 bases; unmatched junction bases: 4. CDR3 size: 15 residues. CDR1 and CDR2 (germline): MNHNY, SVGAGI (reference sequence). Here the CDR3 reads CASSYSNLAEETQYF. The CDR3 nucleotides are TGTGCCAGCAGTTACTCGAATCTAGCGGAAGAGACCCAGTACTTC.

V usage is TRBV28 and J usage is TRBJ1-2; tentative D call: TRBD1 (5 bases). Trimming left V 6 bases short and J 3 bases short, with 23 bases between. This CDR3 is built from 17 residues. Germline CDR1 MDHEN, CDR2 SYDVKM. CDR3 region: CASSPPDKRGAYYGYTF. The CDR3 bases are TGTGCCAGCAGCCCACCGGACAAGAGAGGGGCCTACTATGGCTACACCTTC.

This clone turned up a few times. The rearrangement links TRBV10-1 to TRBJ2-1, with TRBD2 as a possible D gene (5 bases). The CDR3 has 14 residues. The germline gives CDR1 WNHNN, CDR2 SYGVQD (reference sequence). V lost 0 bases to trimming and J lost 2 bases, with 5 bases between them. CDR3 in amino acids: CASSESGTYNEQFF. CDR3 sequence (DNA): TGCGCCAGCAGTGAGTCCGGGACCTACAATGAGCAGTTCTTC.

Only one count was recorded for this clone. This sequence joins TRBV19 and TRBJ2-2; the D is unclear. From germline, CDR1 is LNHDA and CDR2 SQIVND (reference sequence). This CDR3 region has 14 residues. Trimming cost V 2 bases and J 0 bases, with 4 bases left between them. CDR3 bases: TGTGCCAGTAGTATAATAGCGAACACCGGGGAGCTGTTTTTT. This gives the protein CASSIIANTGELFF.

The genes are TRBV25-1 and TRBJ2-5; D ambiguous. The germline V gene has CDR1 MGHDK and CDR2 SYGVNS. The CDR3 covers 13 residues. Between the trimmed V and J ends, which lost 6 bases and 5 bases, there was a span of 13 bases. CDR3 residues: CASSRKDQETQYF. The DNA for the CDR3 is TGTGCCAGCAGCAGGAAGGATCAGGAGACCCAGTACTTC.

The chain couples TRBV5-1 to TRBJ2-2, with TRBD1 identical over 8 bases. The trim removed 5 bases at V and 5 bases at J, leaving 8 bases unmatched. This CDR3 has 15 amino acids. Germline CDR1 SGHRS, CDR2 YFSETQ. The CDR3 loop is CASRTQGANTGELFF. CDR3 coding DNA: TGCGCCAGCAGGACCCAGGGGGCAAATACCGGGGAGCTGTTTTTT.

This clone was recorded once. Other DNA sequences within the sample encode an identical CDR3. The J gene is TRBJ1-1, the V gene TRBV6-4; no firm D call. Germline values: CDR1 MRHNA, CDR2 SNTAGT. V was pared by 3 bases and J by 5 bases, with 10 bases between. This CDR3 has 13 residues. The CDR3 reads CASSESRDTEAFF. CDR3 in DNA: TGTGCCAGCAGTGAGTCTCGGGATACTGAAGCTTTCTTT.

The V call is TRBV7-9, the J call TRBJ1-4; 9 nucleotides agree with TRBD1. This CDR3 is 16 amino acids long. With V trimmed by 6 bases and J by 7 bases, 12 bases remained unmatched. The germline gives CDR1 SEHNR, CDR2 FQNEAQ (reference sequence). The CDR3 region has the DNA TGTGCCAGCAGTCGCCCACAGGGGGCTCTTCCTGAAAAACTGTTTTTT. It encodes CASSRPQGALPEKLFF.

The DNA for the CDR3 is TGTGCCTGGAGCGCGGGGGGGTTTAGCAATCAGCCCCAGCATTTT. Amino acids: CAWSAGGFSNQPQHF. The genes are TRBV30 and TRBJ1-5; D is perhaps TRBD1 (5 bases). Germline V gene sequence: CDR1 GTSNPN, CDR2 SVGIG (reference sequence). The CDR3 contains 15 residues. Trimming removed 3 bases at V and 0 bases at J, with 12 bases between.

The table lists this clone with many counts. CDR3 nucleotide sequence: TGCGCCAGCAGCCTGGGGACAGGGAAGGCCACTGAAGCTTTCTTT. Encoded protein: CASSLGTGKATEAFF. This chain joins TRBV5-1 and TRBJ1-1, with 9 positions matching TRBD1. The CDR3 is 15 residues long. V gave up 4 bases and J gave up 4 bases; unmatched junction bases: 8. The V gene's germline CDR1 is SGHRS and CDR2 YFSETQ.

The chain couples TRBV6-1 to TRBJ2-7; a possible D gene is TRBD2 (5 bases). This CDR3 is built from 17 residues. Germline CDR1 is MNHNS and CDR2 is SASEGT. V lost 1 base and J lost 3, with 19 bases in between. This CDR3 reads CASSEGWRGSRGYEQYF. Written as DNA, the CDR3 is TGTGCCAGCAGTGAAGGGTGGCGTGGGAGTCGCGGCTACGAGCAGTACTTC.

V gene TRBV19 combines with J gene TRBJ1-5; D is uncertain. This CDR3 spans 14 amino acids. CDR1 LNHDA and CDR2 SQIVND come from the germline V gene (reference sequence). V was pared by 10 bases and J by 5 bases, with 18 bases between. The CDR3 nucleotides read TGTGCCACCCGGGATTTGGCGAGCTATCAGCCCCAGCATTTT. The encoded protein is CATRDLASYQPQHF.

This clone was found many times. The chain has TRBV7-4 and TRBJ1-4; a weak D match, TRBD1 (5 bases). Germline-derived CDR1 and CDR2 are SGHVT and SQSDAQ. The CDR3 sequence is 17 residues long. Trimming pared 2 bases from V and 0 bases from J, leaving 13 bases between. The CDR3 sequence: CASSLHRTSATNEKLFF. CDR3 in DNA: TGTGCCAGCAGCTTACACAGGACGTCTGCAACTAATGAAAAACTGTTTTTT.

This clone was picked up a small number of times. The chain recombines TRBV11-2 with TRBJ1-4; D unresolved. The V end lost 2 bases, the J end lost 5 bases, and 6 bases lay between the germline ends. Germline CDR1 reads SGHAT; CDR2 reads FQNNGV. This CDR3 comprises 13 residues. The CDR3 is CASSLIRNEKLFF. CDR3 DNA: TGTGCCAGCAGCTTAATAAGGAATGAAAAACTGTTTTTT.

The chain is built from TRBV5-1 and TRBJ2-6, with D perhaps matching TRBD1 (5 bases). The CDR3 runs 16 residues. The V gene lost 4 bases and the J gene lost 0 bases, with 11 bases spanning the gap. CDR1 is SGHRS, CDR2 YFSETQ, per germline. The CDR3 bases are TGCGCCAGCAGCAGAACGCAGGGCTCTGGGGCCAACGTCCTGACTTTC. Its protein is CASSRTQGSGANVLTF.

This chain connects TRBV20-1 to TRBJ2-7; D tentatively fits TRBD1 or TRBD2 (5 bases each). This CDR3 contains 11 residues. CDR1 and CDR2 from the germline V gene are DFQATT and SNEGSKA (reference sequence). The V end lost 3 bases, the J end lost 6 bases, and 9 bases lay between the germline ends. Here the CDR3 DNA reads TGCAGTGCTAGCGGGACCGTCGAGCAGTACTTC. This gives the protein CSASGTVEQYF.